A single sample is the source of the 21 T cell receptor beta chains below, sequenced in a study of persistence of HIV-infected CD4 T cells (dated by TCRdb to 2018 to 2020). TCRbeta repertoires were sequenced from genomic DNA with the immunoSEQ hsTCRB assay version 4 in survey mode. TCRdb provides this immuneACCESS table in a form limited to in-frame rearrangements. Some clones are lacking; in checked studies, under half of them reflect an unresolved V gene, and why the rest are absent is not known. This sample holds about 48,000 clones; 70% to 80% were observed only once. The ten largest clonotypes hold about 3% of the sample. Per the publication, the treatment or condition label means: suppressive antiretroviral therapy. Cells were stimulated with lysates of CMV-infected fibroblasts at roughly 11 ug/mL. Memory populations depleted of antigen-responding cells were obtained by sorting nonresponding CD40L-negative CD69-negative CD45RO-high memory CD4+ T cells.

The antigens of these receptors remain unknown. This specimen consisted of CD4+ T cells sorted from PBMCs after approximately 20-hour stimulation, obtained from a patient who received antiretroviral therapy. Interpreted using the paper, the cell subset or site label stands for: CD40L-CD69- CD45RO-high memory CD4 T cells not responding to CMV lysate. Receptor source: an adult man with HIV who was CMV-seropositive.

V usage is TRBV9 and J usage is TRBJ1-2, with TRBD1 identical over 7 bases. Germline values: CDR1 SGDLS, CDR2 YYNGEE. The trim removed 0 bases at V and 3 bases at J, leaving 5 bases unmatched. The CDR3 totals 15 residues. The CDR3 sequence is CASSVAPGTDYGYTF. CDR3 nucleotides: TGTGCCAGCAGCGTAGCCCCCGGGACAGACTATGGCTACACCTTC.

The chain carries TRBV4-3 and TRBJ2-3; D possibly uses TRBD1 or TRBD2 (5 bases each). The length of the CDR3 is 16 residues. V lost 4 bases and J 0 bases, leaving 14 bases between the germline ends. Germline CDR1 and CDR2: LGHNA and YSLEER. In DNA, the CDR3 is TGCGCCAGCAGCCGAGGGACGGATGCTAGCACAGATACGCAGTATTTT. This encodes CASSRGTDASTDTQYF.

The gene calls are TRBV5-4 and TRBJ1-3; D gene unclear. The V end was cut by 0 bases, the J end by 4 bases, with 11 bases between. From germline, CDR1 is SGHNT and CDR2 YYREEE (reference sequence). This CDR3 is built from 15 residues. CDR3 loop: CASSLEGRPGNTIYF. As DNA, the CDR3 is TGTGCCAGCAGCTTGGAAGGGAGGCCGGGAAACACCATATATTTT.

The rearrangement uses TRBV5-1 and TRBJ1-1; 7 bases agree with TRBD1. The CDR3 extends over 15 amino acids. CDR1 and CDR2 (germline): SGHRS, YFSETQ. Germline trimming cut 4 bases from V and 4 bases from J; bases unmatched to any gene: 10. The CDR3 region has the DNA TGCGCCAGCAGCCCGGGAACGACAGGGAGCACTGAAGCTTTCTTT. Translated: CASSPGTTGSTEAFF.

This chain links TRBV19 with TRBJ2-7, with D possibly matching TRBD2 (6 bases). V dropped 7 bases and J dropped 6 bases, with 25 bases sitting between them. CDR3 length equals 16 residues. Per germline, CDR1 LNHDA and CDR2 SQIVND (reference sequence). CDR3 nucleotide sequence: TGTGCCAGTAACCCCGGGAGAGGGGCAAAGATGGGCGAGCAGTACTTC. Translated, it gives CASNPGRGAKMGEQYF.

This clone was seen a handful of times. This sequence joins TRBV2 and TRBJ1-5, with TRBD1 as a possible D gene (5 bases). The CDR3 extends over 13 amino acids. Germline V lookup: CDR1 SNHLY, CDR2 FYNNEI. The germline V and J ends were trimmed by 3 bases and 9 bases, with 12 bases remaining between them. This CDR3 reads CASSDVGVAPQHF. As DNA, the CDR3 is TGTGCCAGCAGTGATGTAGGGGTCGCGCCCCAGCATTTT.

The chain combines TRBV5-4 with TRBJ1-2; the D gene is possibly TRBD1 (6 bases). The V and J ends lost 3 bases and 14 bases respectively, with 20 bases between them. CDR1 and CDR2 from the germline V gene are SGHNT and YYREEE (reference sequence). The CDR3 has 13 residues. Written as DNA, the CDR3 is TGTGCCAGCAGCTCGACTGGACAGCCTACTAGGACCTTC. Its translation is CASSSTGQPTRTF.

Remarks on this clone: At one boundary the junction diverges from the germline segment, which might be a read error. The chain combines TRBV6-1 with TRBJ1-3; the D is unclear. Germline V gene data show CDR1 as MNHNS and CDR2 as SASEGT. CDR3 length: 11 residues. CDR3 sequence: CASSEATPATF. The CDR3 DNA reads TGTGCCAGCAGTGAAGCGACGCCCGCGACCTTT.

The CDR3 bases are TGTGCCAGCAGGGGTGGGGGCAGTTTGAACACTGAAGCTTTCTTT. The encoded protein is CASRGGGSLNTEAFF. The rearrangement uses TRBV2 and TRBJ1-1; TRBD1 might be the D (6 bases). CDR3 length: 15 residues. Trimming shortened V by 6 bases and J by 0 bases, and 14 bases separated the two germline ends. From germline, CDR1 is SNHLY and CDR2 FYNNEI.

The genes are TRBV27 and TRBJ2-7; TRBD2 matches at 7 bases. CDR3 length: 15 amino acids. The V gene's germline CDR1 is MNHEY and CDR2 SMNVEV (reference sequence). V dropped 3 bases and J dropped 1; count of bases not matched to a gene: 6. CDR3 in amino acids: CASSFRAGASYEQYF. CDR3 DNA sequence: TGTGCCAGCAGTTTCCGCGCGGGAGCTTCCTACGAGCAGTACTTC.

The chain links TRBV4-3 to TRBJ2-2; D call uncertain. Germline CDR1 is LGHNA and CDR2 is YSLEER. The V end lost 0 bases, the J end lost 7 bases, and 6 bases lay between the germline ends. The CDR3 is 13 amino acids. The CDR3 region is CASSQEVDGELFF. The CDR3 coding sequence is TGCGCCAGCAGCCAAGAAGTGGACGGGGAGCTGTTTTTT.

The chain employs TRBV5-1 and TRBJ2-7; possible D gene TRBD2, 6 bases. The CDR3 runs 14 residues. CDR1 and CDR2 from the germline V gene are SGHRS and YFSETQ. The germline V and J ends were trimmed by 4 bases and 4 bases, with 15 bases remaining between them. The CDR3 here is CASSLGDSHYEQYF. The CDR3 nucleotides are TGCGCCAGCAGCCTTGGGGACTCCCATTACGAGCAGTACTTC.

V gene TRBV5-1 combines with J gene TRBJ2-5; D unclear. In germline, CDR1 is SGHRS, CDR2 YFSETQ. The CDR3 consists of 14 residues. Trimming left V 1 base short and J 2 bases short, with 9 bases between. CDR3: CASSLIDKQETQYF. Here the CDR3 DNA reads TGCGCCAGCAGCTTGATCGACAAACAAGAGACCCAGTACTTC.

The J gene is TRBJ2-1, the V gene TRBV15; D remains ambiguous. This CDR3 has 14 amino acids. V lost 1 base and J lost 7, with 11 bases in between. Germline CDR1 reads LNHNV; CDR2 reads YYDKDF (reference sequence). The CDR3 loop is CATSRVSVGNEQFF. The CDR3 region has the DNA TGTGCCACCAGCAGAGTGTCTGTGGGGAATGAGCAGTTCTTC. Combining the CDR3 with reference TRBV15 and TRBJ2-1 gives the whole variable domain DAMVIQNPRYQVTQFGKPVTLSCSQTLNHNVMYWYQQKSSQAPKLLFHYYDKDFNNEADTPDNFQSRRPNTSFCFLDIRSPGLGDTAMYLCATSRVSVGNEQFFGPGTRLTVL.

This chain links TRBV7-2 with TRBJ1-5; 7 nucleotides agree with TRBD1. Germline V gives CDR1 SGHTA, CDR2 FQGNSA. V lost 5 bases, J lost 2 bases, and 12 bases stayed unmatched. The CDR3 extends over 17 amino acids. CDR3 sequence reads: CASSPPRDRVGNQPQHF. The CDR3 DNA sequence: TGTGCCAGCAGCCCCCCCCGCGACAGGGTTGGCAATCAGCCCCAGCATTTT.

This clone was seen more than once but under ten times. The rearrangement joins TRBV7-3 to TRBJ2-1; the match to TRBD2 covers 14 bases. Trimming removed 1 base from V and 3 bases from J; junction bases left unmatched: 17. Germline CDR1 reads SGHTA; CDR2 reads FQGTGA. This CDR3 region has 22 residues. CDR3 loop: CASSLRGLGTSGSFGSYNEQFF. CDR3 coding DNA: TGTGCCAGCAGCTTAAGGGGCCTTGGGACTAGCGGGAGCTTCGGTAGCTACAATGAGCAGTTCTTC.

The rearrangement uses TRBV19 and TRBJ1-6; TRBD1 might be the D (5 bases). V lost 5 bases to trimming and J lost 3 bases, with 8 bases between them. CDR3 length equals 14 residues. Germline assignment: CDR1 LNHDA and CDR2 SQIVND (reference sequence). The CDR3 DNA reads TGTGCCAGTAGTGGGGCCCACTATAATTCACCCCTCCACTTT. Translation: CASSGAHYNSPLHF.

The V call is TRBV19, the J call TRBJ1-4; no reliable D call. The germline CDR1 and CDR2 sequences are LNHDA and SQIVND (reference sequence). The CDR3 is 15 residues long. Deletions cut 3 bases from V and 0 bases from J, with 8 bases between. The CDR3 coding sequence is TGTGCCAGTAGTATCGACGGCGCAACTAATGAAAAACTGTTTTTT. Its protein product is CASSIDGATNEKLFF.

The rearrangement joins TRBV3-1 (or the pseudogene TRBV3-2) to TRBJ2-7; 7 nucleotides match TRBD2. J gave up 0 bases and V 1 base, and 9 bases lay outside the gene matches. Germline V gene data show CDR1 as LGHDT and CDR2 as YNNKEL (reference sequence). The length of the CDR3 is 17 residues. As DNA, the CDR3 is TGTGCCAGCAGCCAAGTTAGCCCGCGGGGGAGCTCCTACGAGCAGTACTTC. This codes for CASSQVSPRGSSYEQYF.

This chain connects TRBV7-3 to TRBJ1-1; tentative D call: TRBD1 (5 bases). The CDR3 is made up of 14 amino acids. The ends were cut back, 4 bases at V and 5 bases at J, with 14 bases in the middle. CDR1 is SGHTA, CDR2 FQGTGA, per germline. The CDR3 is CASSSRGRSTEAFF. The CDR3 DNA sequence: TGTGCCAGCAGCTCCCGGGGACGGTCAACTGAAGCTTTCTTT.

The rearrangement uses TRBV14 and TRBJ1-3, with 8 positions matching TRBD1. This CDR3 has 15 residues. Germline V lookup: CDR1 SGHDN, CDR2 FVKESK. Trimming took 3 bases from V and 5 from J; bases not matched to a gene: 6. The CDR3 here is CASSQRTGTRNTIYF. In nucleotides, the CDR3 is TGTGCCAGCAGCCAGCGGACAGGGACGAGAAACACCATATATTTT. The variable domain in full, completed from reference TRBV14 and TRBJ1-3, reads EAGVTQFPSHSVIEKGQTVTLRCDPISGHDNLYWYRRVMGKEIKFLLHFVKESKQDESGMPNNRFLAERTGGTYSTLKVQPAELEDSGVYFCASSQRTGTRNTIYFGEGSWLTVV.